This T cell receptor beta chain was obtained from a study of T cells in Graves' hyperthyroidism and ophthalmopathy. Study summary: Sampling of peripheral blood happened at initial diagnosis, prior to any treatment. Broader study findings: Most expanded thyroid clonotypes above 0.001 also appeared in blood.

Authors of the study amplified TCR beta CDR3 regions from RNA transcripts. Using the HTBI primer set, a first-round RT-PCR was run on the TCR CDR3. TCRdb reprocessed the multiplex PCR reads via MiXCR and lists one record per CDR3 protein. Seen here are approximately 420,000 distinct CDR3 sequences, roughly an eighth observed once, and the top ten hold approximately 5.3%. CDR1 SGHRS and CDR2 YFSETQ come from the germline V gene. The CDR3 is 17 amino acids. The ends lost 7 bases at V and 7 bases at J; junction bases unmatched: 14. This clonotype was seen a few times. The antigen is undetermined. The PBMCs were taken from approximately 11 ml of fresh peripheral blood.

The clonotype was recovered from a woman under 30 with Graves' hyperthyroidism. The chain uses TRBV5-1 and TRBJ2-2; 12 bases are a match to TRBD2. The sample comprised blood. The CDR3 reads CASRPGRLAGVSGELFF. The CDR3 DNA follows: TGCGCCAGCCGACCCGGTAGACTAGCGGGAGTTAGCGGGGAGCTGTTTTTT.